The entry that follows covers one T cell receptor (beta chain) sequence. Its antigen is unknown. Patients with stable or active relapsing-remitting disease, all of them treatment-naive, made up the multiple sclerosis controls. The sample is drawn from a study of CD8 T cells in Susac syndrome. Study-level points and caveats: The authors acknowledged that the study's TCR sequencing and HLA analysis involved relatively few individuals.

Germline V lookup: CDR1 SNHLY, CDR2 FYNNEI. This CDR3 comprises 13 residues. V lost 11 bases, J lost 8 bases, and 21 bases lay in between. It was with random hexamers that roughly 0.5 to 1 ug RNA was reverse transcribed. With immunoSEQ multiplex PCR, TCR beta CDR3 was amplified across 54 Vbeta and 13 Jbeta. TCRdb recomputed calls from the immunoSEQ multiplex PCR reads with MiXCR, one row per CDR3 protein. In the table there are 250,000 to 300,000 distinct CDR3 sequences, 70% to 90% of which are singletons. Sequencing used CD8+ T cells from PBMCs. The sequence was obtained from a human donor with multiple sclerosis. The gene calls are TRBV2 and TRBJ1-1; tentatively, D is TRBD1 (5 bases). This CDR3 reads CASPGGLETEAFF. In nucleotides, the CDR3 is TGTGCCTCACCGGGGGGACTCGAAACAGAAGCTTTCTTT.